The text below deals with one T cell receptor (beta chain). As originally analysed: Amplification from reference gene primers served as the basis for estimated nucleated cell counts. Clones were sequenced by immunoSEQ multiplex PCR, and TCRdb holds only the in-frame ones, with some missing. V and J calls and clone size are given by that table; D and trimming were obtained from the DNA. The sample holds roughly 130,000 clones, just under 85% seen once. The entry originates in a study of blood T cell repertoires in COVID-19. The age range of participants was about 18 to 90 years, with residence in 20 to 25 US areas. The specimen was PBMCs or T cells enriched from blood (not recorded which). This TCR was recovered from a man aged 45 to 65 who had recovered from COVID-19.

CDR3 amino acids: CASSRATGELFF. In DNA, the CDR3 is TGTGCCAGCAGTAGAGCCACCGGGGAGCTGTTTTTT. The chain uses TRBV7-6 and TRBJ2-2; no clear D. Germline V gives CDR1 SGHVS, CDR2 FNYEAQ. The germline V and J ends were trimmed by 6 bases and 4 bases, with 6 bases remaining between them. The CDR3 contains 12 residues.